This T cell receptor (beta chain) derives from a study of human T cells and chemical hapten exposure (dated by TCRdb to the early 2020s). Background for the entire study: For sensitization, 2% DPC in acetone was applied to an approximately 2 cm by approximately 2 cm area of upper inner arm skin. Blood samples were taken from patients before sensitization (week 0) and then at 2, 6 and about 24 weeks after DPC sensitization. Patients additionally received weekly therapeutic DPC doses to the scalp throughout the approximately 24-week study period. About 30 alopecia patients provided blood for TCR sequencing at one to four time points (pre-sensitization, 2, 6 and 24 weeks). The patient cohort, mostly female, included alopecia areata with under or over 50% scalp involvement, alopecia totalis and alopecia universalis. In alopecia patients, the study followed how the peripheral blood TCR repertoire changed in vivo over primary and secondary sensitization to diphenylcyclopropenone (DPC), a hapten. Libraries were pooled for sequencing, and variation in per-sample TCR yields was attributed mainly to small differences in library volumes within the pool. Patch testing on the upper back used Finn chambers containing 0.01% DPC, with scoring done after 6 days according to International Contact Dermatitis Research Group standards. Overall results and qualifications from the work: Expanded TCRs formed significantly more large CDR3 similarity clusters than pre-sensitization or healthy control sets, consistent with antigen-driven responses. After repeated subsampling, the strength of the expansion versus patch-test correlation and the threshold at which it became significant changed. The number of TCRs above 1 in 1000 frequency did not change with DPC sensitization; there was no evidence of global repertoire structure alterations. The number of PT1 expanded TCRs positively correlated with patch test score, significant at thresholds 8, 16 and 32 but not 4. Alopecia, a presumed autoimmune disease, was present in all patients, so the immune response of the patients might differ from that of healthy individuals.

Note on this clonotype: Its antigen is currently not known. No quality values exist for individual bases; no much larger clone is one base distant.

The library came from RACE. Sequenced using a NextSeq 500. Library preparation attached unique molecular identifiers to individual cDNA molecules for quantitative, reproducible TCR counting. From each blood RNA sample, both TCR alpha and TCR beta chains were sequenced. As for the authors' bioinformatics: A median of around 96,000 TCRs per sample was observed, with a range of about 23,224 to 750,000. V, J and CDR3 annotation of the TCR reads was carried out using the Decombinator software suite. For PS versus PT1 abundance plots, all samples were subsampled to the same number of TCRs (28,000). Expanded TCRs were defined as absent before sensitization and observed at least eight times at the 2-week time point. TCRdb's own reprocessing of the public reads used fastp at Q25 and MiXCR and kept productive beta chains. One record per CDR3 amino acid sequence lists the most common genes and DNA. For this entry, the V and J calls and clone size follow TCRdb and not the study's own pipeline. The sample data list more than 55,000 distinct CDR3 sequences, and roughly 9.8% of these were observed just once. Over 3% of the sample is held by the ten biggest clonotypes.

Counted from cysteine to phenylalanine, this CDR3 has 12 amino acids. Only CDR3 DNA is held: 36 bases, read in frame from base 1. In light of the paper, this sample's time point label describes: patch test 1, 2 weeks after DPC sensitization. The treatment or condition tag for this specimen amounts to: therapeutic diphenylcyclopropenone sensitization with weekly scalp DPC. At each patch-test visit, blood was drawn before the patch test was applied. Patients were considered eligible if aged 18 to 70, diagnosed with alopecia and deemed suitable for DPC therapy, and patients were excluded if pregnant. Unfractionated whole blood was collected in Tempus Blood RNA tubes, and total RNA was extracted from that blood.

The sequence derives from a woman in her thirties or forties with alopecia areata. Some clones in this sample may be carry-over from other donors' samples. Recombination linked TRBV21-1 to TRBJ1-2. TRBV21-1 is noted as a pseudogene. The material sequenced was whole blood, taken in connection with sensitization to the hapten diphenylcyclopropenone (DPC). The nucleotide sequence is TGTTCCAGCAGCACCCTTAACTATGGCTACACCTTC. Its protein product is CSSSTLNYGYTF.